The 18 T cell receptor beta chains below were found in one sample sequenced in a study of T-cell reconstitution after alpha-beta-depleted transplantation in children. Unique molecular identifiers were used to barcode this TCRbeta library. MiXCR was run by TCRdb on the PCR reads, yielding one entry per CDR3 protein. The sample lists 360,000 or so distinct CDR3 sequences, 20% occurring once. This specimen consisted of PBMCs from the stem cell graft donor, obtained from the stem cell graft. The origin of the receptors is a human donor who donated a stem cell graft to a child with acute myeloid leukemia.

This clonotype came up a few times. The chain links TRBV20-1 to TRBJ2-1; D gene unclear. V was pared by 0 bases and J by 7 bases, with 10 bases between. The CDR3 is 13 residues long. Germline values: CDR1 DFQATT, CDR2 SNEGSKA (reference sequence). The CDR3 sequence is CSARDLRWNEQFF. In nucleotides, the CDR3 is TGCAGTGCTAGAGATCTTCGCTGGAATGAGCAGTTCTTC.

CDR3 sequence (DNA): TGTGCCAGCAGCGGGACTAGTGACCTGTTTTTT. It is translated as CASSGTSDLFF. This rearrangement joins TRBV7-8 to TRBJ2-2; 8 nucleotides match TRBD2. The CDR3 covers 11 residues. Germline CDR1 reads SGHVS; CDR2 reads FQNEAQ. Trimming at V came to 5 bases and at J to 14 bases, leaving 4 bases not matched to a gene.

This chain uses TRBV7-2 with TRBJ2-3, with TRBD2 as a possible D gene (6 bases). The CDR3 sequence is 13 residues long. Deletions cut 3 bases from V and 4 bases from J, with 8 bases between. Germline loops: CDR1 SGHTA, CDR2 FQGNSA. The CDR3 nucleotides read TGTGCCAGCAGCTTGGAGGGCCCAGATACGCAGTATTTT. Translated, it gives CASSLEGPDTQYF. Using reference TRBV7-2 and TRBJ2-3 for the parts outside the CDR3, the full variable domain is GAGVSQSPSNKVTEKGKDVELRCDPISGHTALYWYRQSLGQGLEFLIYFQGNSAPDKSGLPSDRFSAERTGGSVSTLTIQRTQQEDSAVYLCASSLEGPDTQYFGPGTRLTVL.

In DNA form, the CDR3 reads TGTGCCAGCCAGTATAGCGGGAGCCCCTACGAGCAGTACTTC. Residues: CASQYSGSPYEQYF. The chain uses TRBV6-1 and TRBJ2-7, with 9 positions matching TRBD2. This CDR3 has 14 residues. CDR1 and CDR2 (germline): MNHNS, SASEGT. V was clipped by 8 bases and J by 2 bases; unmatched bases: 7.

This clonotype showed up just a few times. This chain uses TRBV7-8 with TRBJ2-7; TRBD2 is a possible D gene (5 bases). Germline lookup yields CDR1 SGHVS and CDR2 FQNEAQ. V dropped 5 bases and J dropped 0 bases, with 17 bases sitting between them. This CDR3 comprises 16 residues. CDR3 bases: TGTGCCAGCAGCCGATTAGGGAGCGAAAGCTCCTACGAGCAGTACTTC. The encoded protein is CASSRLGSESSYEQYF.

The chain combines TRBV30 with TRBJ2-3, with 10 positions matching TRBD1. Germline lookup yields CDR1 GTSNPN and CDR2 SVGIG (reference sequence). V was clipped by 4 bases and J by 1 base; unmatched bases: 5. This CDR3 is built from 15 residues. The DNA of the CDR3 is TGTGCCTGGAATCCGGGACAGGGGTGCACAGATACGCAGTATTTT. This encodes CAWNPGQGCTDTQYF.

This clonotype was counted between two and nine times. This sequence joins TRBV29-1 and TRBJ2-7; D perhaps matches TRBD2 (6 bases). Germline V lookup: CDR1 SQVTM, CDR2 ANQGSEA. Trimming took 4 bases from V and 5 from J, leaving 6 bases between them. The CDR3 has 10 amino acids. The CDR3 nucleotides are TGCAGCGTTGGGGGGGACGAGCAGTACTTC. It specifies CSVGGDEQYF.

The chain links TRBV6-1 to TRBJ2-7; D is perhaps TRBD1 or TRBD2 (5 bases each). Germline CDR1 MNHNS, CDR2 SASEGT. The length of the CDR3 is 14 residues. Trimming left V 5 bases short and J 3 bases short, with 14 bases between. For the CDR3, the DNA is TGTGCCAGCAGTCCCGGGACGGACGACTACGAGCAGTACTTC. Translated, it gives CASSPGTDDYEQYF.

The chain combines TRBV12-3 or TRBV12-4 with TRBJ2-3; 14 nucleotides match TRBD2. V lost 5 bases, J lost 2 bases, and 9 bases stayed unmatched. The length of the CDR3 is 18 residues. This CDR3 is CASSPGTSGRRYTDTQYF. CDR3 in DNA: TGTGCCAGCAGTCCCGGGACTAGCGGGAGACGGTACACAGATACGCAGTATTTT.

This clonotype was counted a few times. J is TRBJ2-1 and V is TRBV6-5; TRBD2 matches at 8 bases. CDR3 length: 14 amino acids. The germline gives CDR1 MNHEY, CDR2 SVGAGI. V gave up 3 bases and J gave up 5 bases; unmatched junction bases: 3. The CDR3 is CASSYSGTDNEQFF. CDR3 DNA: TGTGCCAGCAGTTATAGCGGGACTGACAATGAGCAGTTCTTC.

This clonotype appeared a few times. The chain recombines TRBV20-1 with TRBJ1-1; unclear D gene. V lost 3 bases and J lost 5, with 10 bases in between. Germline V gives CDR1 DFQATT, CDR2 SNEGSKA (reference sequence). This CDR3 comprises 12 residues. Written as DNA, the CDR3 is TGCAGTGCTAGGGACGGGAGGACTGAAGCTTTCTTT. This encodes CSARDGRTEAFF.

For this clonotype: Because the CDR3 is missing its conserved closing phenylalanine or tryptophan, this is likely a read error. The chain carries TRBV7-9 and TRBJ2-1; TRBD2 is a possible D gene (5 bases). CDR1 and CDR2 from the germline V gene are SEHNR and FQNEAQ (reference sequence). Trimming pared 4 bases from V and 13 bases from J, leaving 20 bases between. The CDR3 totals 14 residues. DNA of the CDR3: TGTGCCAGCAGCTCCCCGGCAAGTAGGGCGGGCCAGTTCTAC. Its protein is CASSSPASRAGQFY.

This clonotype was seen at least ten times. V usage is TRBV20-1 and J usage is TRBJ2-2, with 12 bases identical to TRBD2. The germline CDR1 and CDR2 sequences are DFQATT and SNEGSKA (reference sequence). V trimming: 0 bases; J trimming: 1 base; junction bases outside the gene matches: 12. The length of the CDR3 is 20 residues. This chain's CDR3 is CSARDFLASGRAVNTGELFF. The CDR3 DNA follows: TGCAGTGCTAGAGATTTTTTGGCTAGCGGGAGGGCCGTGAACACCGGGGAGCTGTTTTTT.

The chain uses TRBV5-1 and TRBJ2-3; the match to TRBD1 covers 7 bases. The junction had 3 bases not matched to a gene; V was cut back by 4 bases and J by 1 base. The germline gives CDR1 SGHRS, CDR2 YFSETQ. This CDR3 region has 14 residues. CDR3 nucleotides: TGCGCCAGCAGCACAGGGGAACGCACAGATACGCAGTATTTT. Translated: CASSTGERTDTQYF.

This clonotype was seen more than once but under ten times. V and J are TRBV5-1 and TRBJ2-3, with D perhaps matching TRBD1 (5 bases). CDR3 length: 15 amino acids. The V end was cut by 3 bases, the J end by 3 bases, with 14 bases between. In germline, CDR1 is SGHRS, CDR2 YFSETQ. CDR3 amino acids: CASSSQGILTDTQYF. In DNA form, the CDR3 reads TGCGCCAGCAGCTCCCAGGGAATTTTAACAGATACGCAGTATTTT.

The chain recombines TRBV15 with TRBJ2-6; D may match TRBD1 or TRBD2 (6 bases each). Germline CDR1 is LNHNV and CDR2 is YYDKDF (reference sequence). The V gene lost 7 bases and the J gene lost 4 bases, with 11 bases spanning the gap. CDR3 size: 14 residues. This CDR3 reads CATTQGGGANVLTF. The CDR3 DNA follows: TGTGCCACCACCCAAGGGGGGGGGGCCAACGTCCTGACTTTC.

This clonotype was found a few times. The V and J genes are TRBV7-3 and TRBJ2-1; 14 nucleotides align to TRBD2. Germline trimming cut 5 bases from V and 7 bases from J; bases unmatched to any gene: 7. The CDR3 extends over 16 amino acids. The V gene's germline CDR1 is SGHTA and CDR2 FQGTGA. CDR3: CASSTGTSGSTNEQFF. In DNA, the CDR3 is TGTGCCAGCAGCACCGGGACTAGCGGGAGTACAAATGAGCAGTTCTTC.

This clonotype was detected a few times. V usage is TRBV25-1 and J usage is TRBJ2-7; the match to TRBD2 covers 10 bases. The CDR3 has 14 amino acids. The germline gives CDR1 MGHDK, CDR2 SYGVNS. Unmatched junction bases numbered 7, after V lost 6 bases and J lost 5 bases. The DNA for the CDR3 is TGTGCCAGCAGATCAGCGGGAGGGCCGAACGAGCAGTACTTC. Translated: CASRSAGGPNEQYF.